This TCR beta chain was retrieved from a study of immune heterogeneity within non-small cell lung tumors. Multiplex PCR was performed with 32 V and 13 J primers, and it amplified TCR beta CDR3. TCRdb passed the multiplex PCR reads through MiXCR, listing each CDR3 protein once. Here the sample spans a few thousand distinct CDR3 sequences, around 23% being singletons. The germline V gene has CDR1 DFQATT and CDR2 SNEGSKA (reference sequence). The CDR3 totals 16 residues. The trim removed 5 bases at V and 3 bases at J, leaving 11 bases unmatched. Template was bulk tumor genomic DNA, roughly 580 ng per sample. Spaced far apart, several biopsies were taken from each primary tumor during surgery. Patients underwent curative surgery for non-small cell lung cancer (untreated and newly diagnosed). This clonotype is classed as medium-sized.

The sequenced material came from lung tumor tissue. The gene calls are TRBV20-1 and TRBJ2-1; TRBD1 aligns across 9 bases. This TCR came from an older woman with non-small cell lung cancer. CDR3 in DNA: TGCAGTGCTTCCGGGGAGCGGGACAGGGTCTACAATGAGCAGTTCTTC. Protein: CSASGERDRVYNEQFF.